This T cell receptor beta chain appears in the sequencing data of a study of graft-versus-host responses after intestinal transplantation. Notes on this clone: The antigen remains undetermined.

Profiling relied on immunoSEQ multiplex PCR, and the TCRdb table lists in-frame clones only, not all of them. This table has around 95,000 clones, roughly 87% appearing once. The CDR3 is 16 residues long. The ends lost 3 bases at V and 5 bases at J; junction bases unmatched: 11. Germline assignment: CDR1 SGHKS and CDR2 YYEKEE (reference sequence). The sequencing used unstimulated CD4+ T cells sorted from spleen or lymph node cells, collected before transplant. The chain has TRBV5-5 and TRBJ2-7; 10 bases are shared with TRBD1. The receptor was isolated from a human donor who was the organ donor for an intestinal transplant. CDR3 bases: TGTGCCAGCAGCTGGGAACCGGGACAGGGGTCCAACGAGCAGTACTTC. This gives the protein CASSWEPGQGSNEQYF.